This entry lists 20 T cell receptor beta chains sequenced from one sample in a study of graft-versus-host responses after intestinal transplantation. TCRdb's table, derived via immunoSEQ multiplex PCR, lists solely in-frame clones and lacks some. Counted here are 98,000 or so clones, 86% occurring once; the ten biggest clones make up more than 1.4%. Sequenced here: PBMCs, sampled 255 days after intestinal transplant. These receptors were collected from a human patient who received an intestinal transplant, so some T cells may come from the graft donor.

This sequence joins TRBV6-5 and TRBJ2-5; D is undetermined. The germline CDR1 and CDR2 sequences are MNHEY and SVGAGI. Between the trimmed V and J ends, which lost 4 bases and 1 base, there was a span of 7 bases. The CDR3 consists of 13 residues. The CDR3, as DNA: TGTGCCAGCAGTTGGACCAGCCAAGAGACCCAGTACTTC. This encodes CASSWTSQETQYF.

The CDR3 loop is CASSRGQDTEAFF. The CDR3 DNA reads as TGTGCCAGCAGTCGTGGACAGGACACTGAAGCTTTCTTT. This chain links TRBV6-6 with TRBJ1-1, with 7 bases identical to TRBD1. V lost 5 bases to trimming and J lost 3 bases; unmatched junction nucleotides: 3. This CDR3 is 13 amino acids long. Germline CDR1 is MNHNY and CDR2 is SVGAGI (reference sequence).

The chain's CDR3 is CASSQDEDTQYF. The CDR3 DNA reads TGCGCCAGCAGCCAAGATGAGGATACGCAGTATTTT. This chain links TRBV4-1 with TRBJ2-3; D is unresolved. The ends were cut back, 0 bases at V and 6 bases at J, with 4 bases in the middle. CDR1 is MGHRA and CDR2 is YSYEKL in the germline V gene. The CDR3 totals 12 residues.

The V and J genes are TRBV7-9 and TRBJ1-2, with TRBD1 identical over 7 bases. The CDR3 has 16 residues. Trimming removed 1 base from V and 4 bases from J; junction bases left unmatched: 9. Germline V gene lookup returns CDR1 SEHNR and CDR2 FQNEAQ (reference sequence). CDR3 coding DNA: TGTGCCAGCAGCTTAGATACGGGACAGCTAATCTATGGCTACACCTTC. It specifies CASSLDTGQLIYGYTF. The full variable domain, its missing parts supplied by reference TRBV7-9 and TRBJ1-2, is DTGVSQNPRHKITKRGQNVTFRCDPISEHNRLYWYRQTLGQGPEFLTYFQNEAQLEKSRLLSDRFSAERPKGSFSTLEIQRTEQGDSAMYLCASSLDTGQLIYGYTFGSGTRLTVV.

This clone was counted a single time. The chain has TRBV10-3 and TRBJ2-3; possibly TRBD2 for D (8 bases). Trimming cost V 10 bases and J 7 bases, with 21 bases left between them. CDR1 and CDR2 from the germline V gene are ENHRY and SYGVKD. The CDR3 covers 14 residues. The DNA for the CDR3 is TGTGCCAGTGAGCGGGAGAAGGGGGCATATACGCAGTATTTT. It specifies CASEREKGAYTQYF.

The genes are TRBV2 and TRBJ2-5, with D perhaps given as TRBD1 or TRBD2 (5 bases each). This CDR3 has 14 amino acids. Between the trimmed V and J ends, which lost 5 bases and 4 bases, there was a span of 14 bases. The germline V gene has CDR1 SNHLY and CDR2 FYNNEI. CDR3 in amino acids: CASSPGPPVETQYF. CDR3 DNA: TGTGCCAGCAGTCCGGGACCCCCCGTAGAGACCCAGTACTTC.

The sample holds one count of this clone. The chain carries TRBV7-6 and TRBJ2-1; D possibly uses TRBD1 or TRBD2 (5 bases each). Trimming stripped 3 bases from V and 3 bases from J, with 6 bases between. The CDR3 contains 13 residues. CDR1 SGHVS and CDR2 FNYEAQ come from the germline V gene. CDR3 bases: TGTGCCAGCAGCTTGGGGGACTACAATGAGCAGTTCTTC. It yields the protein CASSLGDYNEQFF.

The CDR3, as DNA: TGTGCCAGTAGTCCCAGGGGATGGAGCAATCAGCCCCAGCATTTT. It codes for CASSPRGWSNQPQHF. The chain carries TRBV19 and TRBJ1-5, with TRBD1 as a possible D gene (6 bases). V dropped 5 bases and J dropped 1 base, with 12 bases sitting between them. This CDR3 contains 15 residues. Germline lookup yields CDR1 LNHDA and CDR2 SQIVND (reference sequence).

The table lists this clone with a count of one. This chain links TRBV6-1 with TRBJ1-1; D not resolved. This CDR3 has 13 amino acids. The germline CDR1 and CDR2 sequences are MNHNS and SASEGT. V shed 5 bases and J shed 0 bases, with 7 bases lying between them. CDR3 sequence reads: CASSPTVNTEAFF. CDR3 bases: TGTGCCAGCAGTCCGACGGTGAACACTGAAGCTTTCTTT.

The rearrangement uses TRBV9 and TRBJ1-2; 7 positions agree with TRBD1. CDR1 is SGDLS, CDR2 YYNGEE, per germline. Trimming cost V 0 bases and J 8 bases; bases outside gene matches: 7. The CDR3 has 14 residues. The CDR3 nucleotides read TGTGCCAGCAGCGTAGATGCAGGGGGAGAAGGCTACACCTTC. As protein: CASSVDAGGEGYTF.

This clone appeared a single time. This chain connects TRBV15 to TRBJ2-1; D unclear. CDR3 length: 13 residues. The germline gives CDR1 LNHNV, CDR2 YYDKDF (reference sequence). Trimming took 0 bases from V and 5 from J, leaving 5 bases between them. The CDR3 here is CATSREGDNEQFF. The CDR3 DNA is TGTGCCACCAGCAGAGAGGGCGACAATGAGCAGTTCTTC. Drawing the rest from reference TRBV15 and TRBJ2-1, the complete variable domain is DAMVIQNPRYQVTQFGKPVTLSCSQTLNHNVMYWYQQKSSQAPKLLFHYYDKDFNNEADTPDNFQSRRPNTSFCFLDIRSPGLGDTAMYLCATSREGDNEQFFGPGTRLTVL.

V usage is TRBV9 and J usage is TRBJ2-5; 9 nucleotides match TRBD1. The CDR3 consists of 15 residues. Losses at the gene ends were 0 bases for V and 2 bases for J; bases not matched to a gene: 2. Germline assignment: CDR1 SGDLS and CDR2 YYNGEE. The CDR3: CASSVDDRGQETQYF. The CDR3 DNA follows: TGTGCCAGCAGCGTAGACGACAGGGGGCAAGAGACCCAGTACTTC. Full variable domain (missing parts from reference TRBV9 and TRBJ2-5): DSGVTQTPKHLITATGQRVTLRCSPRSGDLSVYWYQQSLDQGLQFLIQYYNGEERAKGNILERFSAQQFPDLHSELNLSSLELGDSALYFCASSVDDRGQETQYFGPGTRLLVL.

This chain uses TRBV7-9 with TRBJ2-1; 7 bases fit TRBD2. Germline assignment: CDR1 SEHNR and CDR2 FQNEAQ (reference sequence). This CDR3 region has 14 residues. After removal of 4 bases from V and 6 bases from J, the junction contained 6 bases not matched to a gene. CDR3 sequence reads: CASSYWGGFNEQFF. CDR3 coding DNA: TGTGCCAGCAGCTACTGGGGGGGTTTCAATGAGCAGTTCTTC.

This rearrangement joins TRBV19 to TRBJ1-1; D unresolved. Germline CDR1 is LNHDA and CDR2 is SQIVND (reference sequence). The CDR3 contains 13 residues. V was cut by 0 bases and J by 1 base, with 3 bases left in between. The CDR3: CASSIDGNTEAFF. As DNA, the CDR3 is TGTGCCAGTAGTATAGATGGGAACACTGAAGCTTTCTTT.

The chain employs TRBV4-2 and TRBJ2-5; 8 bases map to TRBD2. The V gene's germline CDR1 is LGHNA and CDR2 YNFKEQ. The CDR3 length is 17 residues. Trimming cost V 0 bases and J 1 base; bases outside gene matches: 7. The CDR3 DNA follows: TGTGCCAGCAGCCAAGACGGTCCAGCGGGGGCCCAAGAGACCCAGTACTTC. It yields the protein CASSQDGPAGAQETQYF.

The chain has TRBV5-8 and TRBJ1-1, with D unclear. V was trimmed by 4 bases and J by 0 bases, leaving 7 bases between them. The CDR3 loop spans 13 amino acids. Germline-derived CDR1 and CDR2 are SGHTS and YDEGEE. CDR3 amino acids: CASSRKVNTEAFF. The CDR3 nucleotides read TGTGCCAGCAGCCGGAAGGTGAACACTGAAGCTTTCTTT. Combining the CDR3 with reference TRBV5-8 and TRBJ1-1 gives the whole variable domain EAGVTQSPTHLIKTRGQQATLRCSPISGHTSVYWYQQALGLGLQFLLWYDEGEERNRGNFPPRFSGRQFPNYSSELNVNALELEDSALYLCASSRKVNTEAFFGQGTRLTVV.

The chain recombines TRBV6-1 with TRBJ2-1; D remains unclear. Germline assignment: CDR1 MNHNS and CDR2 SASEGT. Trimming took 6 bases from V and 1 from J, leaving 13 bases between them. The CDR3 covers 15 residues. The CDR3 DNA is TGTGCCAGCAGGGGTTACAAAGTATCCTACAATGAGCAGTTCTTC. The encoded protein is CASRGYKVSYNEQFF.

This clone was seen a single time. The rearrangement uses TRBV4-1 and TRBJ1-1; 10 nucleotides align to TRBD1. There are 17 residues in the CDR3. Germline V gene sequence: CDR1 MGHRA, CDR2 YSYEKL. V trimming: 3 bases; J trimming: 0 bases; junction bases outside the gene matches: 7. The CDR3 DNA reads TGCGCCAGCAGCCACGGGGACAGGGGCCTACTGAACACTGAAGCTTTCTTT. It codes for CASSHGDRGLLNTEAFF.

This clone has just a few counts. CDR3 nucleotides: TGTGCCAGCAGTGAAGCTGCGGACACTGAAGCTTTCTTT. It yields the protein CASSEAADTEAFF. J is TRBJ1-1 and V is TRBV2; D remains unclear. Germline V gene data show CDR1 as SNHLY and CDR2 as FYNNEI. V was clipped by 0 bases and J by 3 bases, with 5 bases between them. This CDR3 is built from 13 residues.

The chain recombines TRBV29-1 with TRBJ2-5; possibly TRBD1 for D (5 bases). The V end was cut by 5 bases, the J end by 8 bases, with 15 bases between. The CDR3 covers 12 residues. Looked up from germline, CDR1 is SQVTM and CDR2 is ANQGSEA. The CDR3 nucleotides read TGCAGCGTTAGTCACAGGTTGGGAACCCAGTACTTC. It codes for CSVSHRLGTQYF.